The 29 T cell receptor beta chains given below trace back to one sample, sequenced in a study of control samples from healthy donors and cancer patients. Sequenced by immunoSEQ multiplex PCR; TCRdb stores in-frame clones only, minus some. The sample holds over 75,000 clones; almost 85% are singletons and the top ten take about 2%. Sequenced: blood. These receptors all stem from a man in his sixties in good health.

This chain connects TRBV6-1 to TRBJ1-5, with D possibly being TRBD1 (5 bases). Germline V gives CDR1 MNHNS, CDR2 SASEGT. The CDR3 spans 13 residues. Trimming cost V 1 base and J 15 bases, with 16 bases left between them. The CDR3 region is CASSEGGGEAWHF. CDR3 DNA: TGTGCCAGCAGTGAAGGAGGAGGGGAAGCCTGGCATTTT.

This clone was detected only a few times. V usage is TRBV7-9 and J usage is TRBJ2-7; D is undetermined. This CDR3 comprises 13 residues. The ends were cut back, 2 bases at V and 6 bases at J, with 11 bases in the middle. CDR1 is SEHNR, CDR2 FQNEAQ, per germline (reference sequence). The CDR3 here is CASSLRWDGEQYF. CDR3 DNA: TGTGCCAGCAGCTTAAGGTGGGATGGCGAGCAGTACTTC. Based on the CDR3 plus reference TRBV7-9 and TRBJ2-7, the full variable domain is DTGVSQNPRHKITKRGQNVTFRCDPISEHNRLYWYRQTLGQGPEFLTYFQNEAQLEKSRLLSDRFSAERPKGSFSTLEIQRTEQGDSAMYLCASSLRWDGEQYFGPGTRLTVT.

The chain links TRBV25-1 to TRBJ1-4; TRBD1 is a possible D gene (5 bases). Germline V CDR1 and CDR2: MGHDK, SYGVNS. The CDR3 is 13 residues long. V was pared by 7 bases and J by 8 bases, with 14 bases between. The CDR3 nucleotides are TGTGCCAGCACTCAGGGAACGGAAGAAAAACTGTTTTTT. This sequence encodes CASTQGTEEKLFF.

The chain has TRBV19 and TRBJ2-7, with D unresolved. V was trimmed by 6 bases and J by 4 bases, leaving 7 bases between them. CDR1 LNHDA and CDR2 SQIVND come from the germline V gene (reference sequence). The CDR3 consists of 11 residues. CDR3 sequence (DNA): TGTGCCAGTAGCTCCCGATACGAGCAGTACTTC. Amino acid sequence: CASSSRYEQYF. The variable domain in full, completed from reference TRBV19 and TRBJ2-7, reads DGGITQSPKYLFRKEGQNVTLSCEQNLNHDAMYWYRQDPGQGLRLIYYSQIVNDFQKGDIAEGYSVSREKKESFPLTVTSAQKNPTAFYLCASSSRYEQYFGPGTRLTVT.

This clone has more than one count but fewer than ten. The chain recombines TRBV6-5 with TRBJ2-3, with TRBD2 matching over 10 bases. CDR3 length equals 13 residues. Germline V CDR1 and CDR2: MNHEY, SVGAGI. Trimming took 10 bases from V and 7 from J; bases not matched to a gene: 8. Here the CDR3 reads CATAGTSANTQYF. The CDR3, as DNA: TGTGCCACCGCAGGGACTAGCGCAAATACGCAGTATTTT.

This chain joins TRBV4-2 and TRBJ2-3; 10 positions match TRBD2. This CDR3 is 16 amino acids long. CDR1 is LGHNA, CDR2 YNFKEQ, per germline. With V trimmed by 1 base and J by 3 bases, 4 bases remained unmatched. CDR3 protein: CASSQGLAGVTDTQYF. The CDR3, as DNA: TGTGCCAGCAGCCAAGGTCTAGCGGGAGTGACAGATACGCAGTATTTT.

The chain has TRBV10-3 and TRBJ2-5, with D perhaps given as TRBD1 or TRBD2 (6 bases each). The V gene lost 2 bases and the J gene lost 4 bases, with 11 bases spanning the gap. This CDR3 contains 14 residues. CDR1 is ENHRY and CDR2 is SYGVKD in the germline V gene. The DNA of the CDR3 is TGTGCCATCAGTGAGCTACAGGGAGGAGAGACCCAGTACTTC. Translating it yields CAISELQGGETQYF.

The gene calls are TRBV10-2 and TRBJ1-2; 7 nucleotides agree with TRBD1. The CDR3 length is 12 residues. V shed 7 bases, J shed 8 bases, and the junction held 7 bases outside the gene matches. Germline-derived CDR1 and CDR2 are WSHSY and SAAADI. The CDR3 DNA sequence: TGCGCCAGCACCGGGACAGATTTCGGCTACACCTTC. Protein sequence: CASTGTDFGYTF.

This chain connects TRBV21-1 to TRBJ1-6; the table's TRBD1 call for D was not verified on the DNA. TRBV21-1 is a recognized pseudogene. The length of the CDR3 is 16 residues. CDR3 region: CASSPTVSSYNSPLHF. The CDR3 region has the DNA TGTGCCAGCAGTCCAACAGTAAGCTCCTATAATTCACCCCTCCACTTT.

This chain joins TRBV9 and TRBJ2-2; weak D call: TRBD2 (5 bases). The CDR3 sequence is 17 residues long. V lost 4 bases and J 1 base, leaving 17 bases between the germline ends. Germline V gives CDR1 SGDLS, CDR2 YYNGEE. The CDR3 region has the DNA TGTGCCAGCAGCTCCCCCCCGGGGTCGGGGAACACCGGGGAGCTGTTTTTT. This translates into CASSSPPGSGNTGELFF.

This chain connects TRBV4-1 to TRBJ2-1; D is undetermined. The CDR3 sequence is 13 residues long. V was shortened by 1 base and J by 5 bases, with 6 bases between the two germline ends. Germline V gene sequence: CDR1 MGHRA, CDR2 YSYEKL. In DNA form, the CDR3 reads TGCGCCAGCAGCCAAGGGCTAGACAATGAGCAGTTCTTC. Its protein is CASSQGLDNEQFF.

The gene calls are TRBV7-9 and TRBJ1-2; no clear D. The V end lost 4 bases, the J end lost 8 bases, and 14 bases lay between the germline ends. The CDR3 runs to 13 residues. Germline V gene data show CDR1 as SEHNR and CDR2 as FQNEAQ (reference sequence). CDR3 in DNA: TGTGCCAGCAGCTCCGGACTTACGGGCGGCTACACCTTC. Protein product: CASSSGLTGGYTF.

The V gene is TRBV5-1, the J gene TRBJ2-4; D might be TRBD1 (7 bases). The V gene's germline CDR1 is SGHRS and CDR2 YFSETQ. Trimming took 4 bases from V and 12 from J, leaving 20 bases between them. CDR3 length: 14 amino acids. The CDR3 is CASSIDRDFDAQYF. In DNA, the CDR3 is TGCGCCAGCAGCATTGACAGGGACTTCGACGCTCAGTACTTC.

The rearrangement links TRBV5-6 to TRBJ1-4; 8 nucleotides agree with TRBD1. Germline V gene data show CDR1 as SGHDT and CDR2 as YYEEEE. V lost 0 bases to trimming and J lost 10 bases; unmatched junction nucleotides: 8. This CDR3 has 15 amino acids. DNA of the CDR3: TGTGCCAGCAGCTTGGGGACAGGGCTTGGCGGAAAACTGTTTTTT. It is translated as CASSLGTGLGGKLFF.

The chain couples TRBV5-4 to TRBJ2-3; 9 positions match TRBD1. With 0 bases clipped from V and 3 bases from J, the junction kept 5 bases outside the gene matches. Germline-derived CDR1 and CDR2 are SGHNT and YYREEE (reference sequence). CDR3 size: 16 residues. The CDR3 DNA reads as TGTGCCAGCAGCTTGGAGGGGGACAGGGCTACAGATACGCAGTATTTT. Translation: CASSLEGDRATDTQYF.

The chain has TRBV19 and TRBJ1-5, with D tentatively TRBD1 (5 bases). The length of the CDR3 is 15 residues. Germline V lookup: CDR1 LNHDA, CDR2 SQIVND (reference sequence). With 9 bases removed from V and 4 bases from J, the gap between germline ends came to 19 bases. CDR3 protein: CARNVGGGMNQPQHF. Written as DNA, the CDR3 is TGTGCCAGGAATGTCGGGGGAGGTATGAATCAGCCCCAGCATTTT.

The V call is TRBV13, the J call TRBJ2-7; weak D call: TRBD2 (6 bases). Germline V gene data show CDR1 as PRHDT and CDR2 as FYEKMQ (reference sequence). The CDR3 consists of 13 residues. V lost 0 bases, J lost 3 bases, and 6 bases lay in between. CDR3 region: CASSLGTSYEQYF. The CDR3 DNA follows: TGTGCCAGCAGCTTAGGGACTAGCTACGAGCAGTACTTC.

The J gene is TRBJ2-3, the V gene TRBV3-1 (or the pseudogene TRBV3-2); TRBD2 agrees at 9 bases. V lost 1 base, J lost 1 base, and 9 bases stayed unmatched. Germline V gene sequence: CDR1 LGHDT, CDR2 YNNKEL (reference sequence). CDR3 length equals 18 residues. Here the CDR3 DNA reads TGTGCCAGCAGCCAAGGACTAGCGGAGCCGCTTGGCACAGATACGCAGTATTTT. Amino acid sequence: CASSQGLAEPLGTDTQYF.

The CDR3 DNA sequence: TGTGCCAGCAGTGAGCTCGCTAAGGGGGGCGTCGGCACCGGGGAGCTGTTTTTT. It codes for CASSELAKGGVGTGELFF. This chain links TRBV6-4 with TRBJ2-2; possibly TRBD1 or TRBD2 for D (6 bases each). Germline assignment: CDR1 MRHNA and CDR2 SNTAGT. Trimming took 3 bases from V and 4 from J, leaving 21 bases between them. CDR3 length: 18 amino acids.

This sequence joins TRBV6-6 and TRBJ1-5; no firm D call. V lost 5 bases and J lost 0, with 20 bases in between. Germline V gene sequence: CDR1 MNHNY, CDR2 SVGAGI (reference sequence). This CDR3 spans 18 amino acids. CDR3 residues: CASSPTRTGRISNQPQHF. In DNA form, the CDR3 reads TGTGCCAGCAGTCCGACCAGGACGGGAAGGATTAGCAATCAGCCCCAGCATTTT.

This clone was counted a few times. The chain has TRBV30 and TRBJ1-2; possible D gene TRBD1, 5 bases. CDR1 is GTSNPN, CDR2 SVGIG, per germline (reference sequence). Deletions cut 1 base from V and 4 bases from J, with 16 bases between. The CDR3 length is 15 residues. CDR3 bases: TGTGCCTGGAGTGCTCTCGGTCAGGGCTTCTATGGCTACACCTTC. This sequence encodes CAWSALGQGFYGYTF.

The chain couples TRBV7-9 to TRBJ2-1; 7 bases map to TRBD1. Germline CDR1 is SEHNR and CDR2 is FQNEAQ (reference sequence). The CDR3 is 17 residues long. V lost 0 bases to trimming and J lost 7 bases; unmatched junction nucleotides: 12. CDR3 bases: TGTGCCAGCAGCTTAGCATTTGGGACAGTCTTCGGGAATGAGCAGTTCTTC. This codes for CASSLAFGTVFGNEQFF. Supplemented by reference TRBV7-9 and TRBJ2-1, the full variable domain reads DTGVSQNPRHKITKRGQNVTFRCDPISEHNRLYWYRQTLGQGPEFLTYFQNEAQLEKSRLLSDRFSAERPKGSFSTLEIQRTEQGDSAMYLCASSLAFGTVFGNEQFFGPGTRLTVL.

This chain links TRBV2 with TRBJ2-7, with 11 positions matching TRBD2. V trimming: 1 base; J trimming: 0 bases; junction bases outside the gene matches: 11. CDR3 length: 19 amino acids. CDR1 is SNHLY and CDR2 is FYNNEI in the germline V gene. CDR3 amino acids: CASSEGFPRLAGSSYEQYF. The DNA of the CDR3 is TGTGCCAGCAGTGAAGGGTTTCCTCGACTAGCGGGAAGCTCCTACGAGCAGTACTTC.

The chain recombines TRBV6-5 with TRBJ2-2; D gene unclear. The germline CDR1 and CDR2 sequences are MNHEY and SVGAGI. The CDR3 spans 14 residues. Between the trimmed V and J ends, which lost 6 bases and 1 base, there was a span of 9 bases. CDR3: CASRGWGNTGELFF. The CDR3 coding sequence is TGTGCCAGCAGGGGCTGGGGGAACACCGGGGAGCTGTTTTTT.

The chain couples TRBV6-6 to TRBJ2-4; D not resolved. The germline CDR1 and CDR2 sequences are MNHNY and SVGAGI (reference sequence). CDR3 length: 12 residues. V shed 7 bases and J shed 9 bases, with 13 bases lying between them. For the CDR3, the DNA is TGTGCCAGCAACTCCATCGGGCCCATTCAGTACTTC. This translates into CASNSIGPIQYF.

This chain links TRBV2 with TRBJ2-3; D may be TRBD2 (6 bases). V was clipped by 2 bases and J by 6 bases, with 18 bases between them. Germline lookup yields CDR1 SNHLY and CDR2 FYNNEI. The length of the CDR3 is 16 residues. Here the CDR3 reads CASSEPLGLASDTQYF. Written as DNA, the CDR3 is TGTGCCAGCAGTGAACCCCTGGGGCTAGCGTCCGATACGCAGTATTTT. The whole variable domain, filled in from reference TRBV2 and TRBJ2-3, reads EPEVTQTPSHQVTQMGQEVILRCVPISNHLYFYWYRQILGQKVEFLVSFYNNEISEKSEIFDDQFSVERPDGSNFTLKIRSTKLEDSAMYFCASSEPLGLASDTQYFGPGTRLTVL.

The count of this clone is one. The V and J genes are TRBV3-1 (or the pseudogene TRBV3-2) and TRBJ1-5; TRBD1 matches at 7 bases. V trimming: 5 bases; J trimming: 3 bases; junction bases outside the gene matches: 7. Germline V gives CDR1 LGHDT, CDR2 YNNKEL (reference sequence). The CDR3 loop spans 15 amino acids. This CDR3 is CASSYGTEFNQPQHF. For the CDR3, the DNA is TGTGCCAGCAGCTACGGGACAGAGTTCAATCAGCCCCAGCATTTT.

The genes are TRBV9 and TRBJ2-2, with 11 bases fitting TRBD1. The ends lost 1 base at V and 6 bases at J; junction bases unmatched: 14. This CDR3 has 19 residues. CDR1 is SGDLS, CDR2 YYNGEE, per germline. This CDR3 is CASSVPIGTDRGLAGELFF. CDR3 bases: TGTGCCAGCAGCGTACCCATCGGGACGGACAGGGGGCTTGCCGGGGAGCTGTTTTTT. Full variable domain (rest looked up from reference TRBV9 and TRBJ2-2): DSGVTQTPKHLITATGQRVTLRCSPRSGDLSVYWYQQSLDQGLQFLIQYYNGEERAKGNILERFSAQQFPDLHSELNLSSLELGDSALYFCASSVPIGTDRGLAGELFFGEGSRLTVL.

The chain combines TRBV2 with TRBJ1-2; 7 positions match TRBD1. The CDR3 extends over 14 amino acids. Germline CDR1 and CDR2: SNHLY and FYNNEI. V lost 5 bases to trimming and J lost 6 bases; unmatched junction nucleotides: 9. The CDR3: CASSLRQGYNGYTF. The CDR3 bases are TGTGCCAGCAGTTTGAGACAGGGCTATAATGGCTACACCTTC.